The 16 T cell receptor beta chains reported below all come from one sample, sequenced in a study of cytomegalovirus exposure and HLA in healthy donors. The PCR ran on 60 Vbeta and 13 Jbeta primers. The protocol was immunoSEQ multiplex PCR, while the TCRdb copy is restricted to in-frame clones and leaves out a portion. The top ten clones hold approximately 8.5% of a sample with 150,000 to 200,000 clones, 75% to 90% of them seen once. The sample consisted of PBMCs. The receptor source for this set is a man aged 18 to 30 in good health and CMV-seropositive.

As regards this clone: At the DNA level, this CDR3 is encoded by other sequences in the same sample as well. The V call is TRBV10-3, the J call TRBJ2-3; D is undetermined. This CDR3 contains 12 residues. CDR1 and CDR2 (germline): ENHRY, SYGVKD. V was clipped by 3 bases and J by 4 bases, with 5 bases between them. In DNA, the CDR3 is TGTGCCATCAGTGATCGCGCAGATACGCAGTATTTT. The encoded protein is CAISDRADTQYF.

The rearrangement uses TRBV7-8 and TRBJ2-3; TRBD1 is a possible D gene (6 bases). Germline CDR1 SGHVS, CDR2 FQNEAQ. Trimming removed 5 bases at V and 0 bases at J, with 12 bases between. This CDR3 region has 15 residues. CDR3: CASSPGTTSTDTQYF. Written as DNA, the CDR3 is TGTGCCAGCAGCCCCGGGACAACGAGCACAGATACGCAGTATTTT.

The V gene is TRBV18, the J gene TRBJ2-5; no reliable D call. Trimming shortened V by 7 bases and J by 1 base, and 7 bases separated the two germline ends. This CDR3 is built from 12 residues. Germline lookup yields CDR1 KGHSH and CDR2 LQKENI. CDR3 region: CASFGAQETQYF. CDR3 coding DNA: TGTGCCAGCTTCGGAGCCCAAGAGACCCAGTACTTC. Using reference TRBV18 and TRBJ2-5 for the parts outside the CDR3, the full variable domain is NAGVMQNPRHLVRRRGQEARLRCSPMKGHSHVYWYRQLPEEGLKFMVYLQKENIIDESGMPKERFSAEFPKEGPSILRIQQVVRGDSAAYFCASFGAQETQYFGPGTRLLVL.

The V call is TRBV7-9, the J call TRBJ1-2; possible D gene TRBD1, 5 bases. This CDR3 has 16 residues. CDR1 and CDR2 from the germline V gene are SEHNR and FQNEAQ (reference sequence). V lost 5 bases, J lost 2 bases, and 18 bases lay in between. For the CDR3, the DNA is TGTGCCAGCAGCCTCGGGCACCTTGGGGCGAACTATGGCTACACCTTC. Protein sequence: CASSLGHLGANYGYTF. Filled out from reference TRBV7-9 and TRBJ1-2, the complete variable domain reads DTGVSQNPRHKITKRGQNVTFRCDPISEHNRLYWYRQTLGQGPEFLTYFQNEAQLEKSRLLSDRFSAERPKGSFSTLEIQRTEQGDSAMYLCASSLGHLGANYGYTFGSGTRLTVV.

The chain has TRBV15 and TRBJ1-3; D is perhaps TRBD1 (5 bases). Germline CDR1 LNHNV, CDR2 YYDKDF (reference sequence). This CDR3 is 16 amino acids long. The germline V and J ends were trimmed by 1 base and 4 bases, with 14 bases remaining between them. The CDR3 coding sequence is TGTGCCACCAGCAGAGCGGAGGGGATGAGAGGAAACACCATATATTTT. Translated: CATSRAEGMRGNTIYF.

This clone was seen only a few times. V is TRBV7-9 and J is TRBJ1-1; 8 nucleotides line up with TRBD1. V lost 7 bases, J lost 10 bases, and 17 bases stayed unmatched. Per the germline V gene, CDR1 is SEHNR and CDR2 is FQNEAQ (reference sequence). The CDR3 covers 15 residues. Here the CDR3 reads CASILTGTGGRGAFF. The CDR3, as DNA: TGTGCCAGCATCCTAACGGGGACAGGAGGAAGGGGAGCTTTCTTT.

The gene calls are TRBV29-1 and TRBJ2-5; 12 nucleotides agree with TRBD2. The CDR3 consists of 14 residues. Germline V gene lookup returns CDR1 SQVTM and CDR2 ANQGSEA. With 6 bases clipped from V and 5 bases from J, the junction kept 7 bases outside the gene matches. CDR3 loop: CSVASGGAWETQYF. The CDR3 bases are TGCAGCGTCGCTAGCGGGGGGGCATGGGAGACCCAGTACTTC.

The chain couples TRBV10-3 to TRBJ2-3; 7 positions agree with TRBD1. The CDR3 has 16 residues. V was pared by 2 bases and J by 3 bases, with 8 bases of the junction left unmatched. Germline V lookup: CDR1 ENHRY, CDR2 SYGVKD. CDR3 sequence: CAISERTGATTDTQYF. In DNA, the CDR3 is TGTGCCATCAGTGAGCGTACAGGGGCTACTACAGATACGCAGTATTTT.

This chain joins TRBV6-1 and TRBJ1-1; unclear D gene. The CDR3 is made up of 18 amino acids. The V gene lost 2 bases and the J gene lost 1 base, with 20 bases spanning the gap. Germline assignment: CDR1 MNHNS and CDR2 SASEGT. The CDR3 is CASSESVVGGGRNTEAFF. CDR3 DNA: TGTGCCAGCAGTGAAAGTGTGGTTGGAGGCGGCCGGAACACTGAAGCTTTCTTT.

The chain employs TRBV28 and TRBJ1-5; 9 bases are a match to TRBD1. Trimming at V came to 7 bases and at J to 2 bases, leaving 3 bases not matched to a gene. The CDR3 sequence is 14 residues long. Germline V CDR1 and CDR2: MDHEN, SYDVKM. The CDR3 nucleotides read TGTGCCAGCATACGGGACAGGGGCAATCAGCCCCAGCATTTT. It encodes CASIRDRGNQPQHF.

The genes are TRBV2 and TRBJ2-5; D perhaps matches TRBD2 (6 bases). This CDR3 spans 11 amino acids. Trimming left V 6 bases short and J 6 bases short, with 8 bases between. From germline, CDR1 is SNHLY and CDR2 FYNNEI. The CDR3 nucleotides are TGTGCCAGCAGGGGGACTCAGACCCAGTACTTC. Amino acids: CASRGTQTQYF.

Regarding this clone: The junction differs from germline at one of its ends, possibly a read error. The CDR3 coding sequence is TGTGCCAGCAGCTTCAGGGAAGGGTGGTCACCCCTCCACTTT. Its protein product is CASSFREGWSPLHF. The rearrangement links TRBV5-1 to TRBJ1-6; TRBD1 is a possible D gene (5 bases). Germline assignment: CDR1 SGHRS and CDR2 YFSETQ. This CDR3 spans 14 amino acids.

The chain carries TRBV2 and TRBJ2-3, with 8 positions matching TRBD1. V lost 6 bases, J lost 2 bases, and 4 bases stayed unmatched. Germline values: CDR1 SNHLY, CDR2 FYNNEI. The CDR3 loop spans 14 amino acids. The CDR3 sequence: CASRDRASTDTQYF. CDR3 DNA: TGTGCCAGCAGGGACAGGGCCTCCACAGATACGCAGTATTTT. Complete variable domain (other parts from reference TRBV2 and TRBJ2-3): EPEVTQTPSHQVTQMGQEVILRCVPISNHLYFYWYRQILGQKVEFLVSFYNNEISEKSEIFDDQFSVERPDGSNFTLKIRSTKLEDSAMYFCASRDRASTDTQYFGPGTRLTVL.

Only a few counts were recorded for this clone. The V gene is TRBV19, the J gene TRBJ1-5, with D hard to call. The CDR3 covers 13 residues. V was cut by 5 bases and J by 3 bases, with 8 bases left in between. Germline-derived CDR1 and CDR2 are LNHDA and SQIVND (reference sequence). CDR3 amino acids: CASSAAVNQPQHF. The CDR3 DNA follows: TGTGCCAGTAGTGCGGCAGTCAATCAGCCCCAGCATTTT. Looking up the rest from reference TRBV19 and TRBJ1-5 gives the full variable domain: DGGITQSPKYLFRKEGQNVTLSCEQNLNHDAMYWYRQDPGQGLRLIYYSQIVNDFQKGDIAEGYSVSREKKESFPLTVTSAQKNPTAFYLCASSAAVNQPQHFGDGTRLSIL.

This rearrangement joins TRBV7-9 to TRBJ1-2; the match to TRBD1 covers 8 bases. With 5 bases clipped from V and 6 bases from J, the junction kept 8 bases outside the gene matches. This CDR3 has 14 residues. Germline CDR1 SEHNR, CDR2 FQNEAQ (reference sequence). This CDR3 reads CASSPPGQVDGYTF. In nucleotides, the CDR3 is TGTGCCAGCAGCCCCCCGGGACAGGTTGATGGCTACACCTTC.

The chain joins TRBV6-5 to TRBJ2-7; D remains ambiguous. Germline values: CDR1 MNHEY, CDR2 SVGAGI. This CDR3 spans 11 amino acids. V was pared by 4 bases and J by 3 bases, with 4 bases between. The CDR3 DNA is TGTGCCAGCAGTTCGTACTACGAGCAGTACTTC. Translated, it gives CASSSYYEQYF.